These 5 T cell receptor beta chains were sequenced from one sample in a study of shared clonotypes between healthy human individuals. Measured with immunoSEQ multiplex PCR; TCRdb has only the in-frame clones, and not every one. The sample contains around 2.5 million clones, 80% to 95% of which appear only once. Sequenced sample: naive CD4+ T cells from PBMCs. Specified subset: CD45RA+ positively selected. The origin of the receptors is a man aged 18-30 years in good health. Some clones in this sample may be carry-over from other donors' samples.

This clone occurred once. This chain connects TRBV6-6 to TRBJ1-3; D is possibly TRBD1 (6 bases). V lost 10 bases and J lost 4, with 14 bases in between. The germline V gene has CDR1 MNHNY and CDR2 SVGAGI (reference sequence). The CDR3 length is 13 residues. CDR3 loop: CATEKGGGNTIYF. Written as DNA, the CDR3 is TGTGCCACCGAAAAGGGGGGCGGAAACACCATATATTTT.

The CDR3: CASRRTGTATYEQYF. Here the CDR3 DNA reads TGTGCCAGCAGGAGGACCGGGACGGCTACCTACGAGCAGTACTTC. This chain joins TRBV2 and TRBJ2-7, with D possibly called TRBD1 or TRBD2 (5 bases each). Germline V gives CDR1 SNHLY, CDR2 FYNNEI. This CDR3 spans 15 amino acids. The germline V and J ends were trimmed by 6 bases and 2 bases, with 17 bases remaining between them.

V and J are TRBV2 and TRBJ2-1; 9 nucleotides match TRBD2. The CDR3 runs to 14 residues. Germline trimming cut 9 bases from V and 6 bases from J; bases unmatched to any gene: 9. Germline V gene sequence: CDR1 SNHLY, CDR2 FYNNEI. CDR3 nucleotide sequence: TGTGCCAGTACAGAGCGGGAGGCTGGCAATGAGCAGTTCTTC. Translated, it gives CASTEREAGNEQFF.

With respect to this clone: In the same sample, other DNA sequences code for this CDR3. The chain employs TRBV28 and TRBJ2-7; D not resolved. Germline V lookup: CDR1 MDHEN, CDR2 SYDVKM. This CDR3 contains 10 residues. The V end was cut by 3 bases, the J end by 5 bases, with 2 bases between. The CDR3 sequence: CASSFNEQYF. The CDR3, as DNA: TGTGCCAGCAGTTTTAACGAGCAGTACTTC.

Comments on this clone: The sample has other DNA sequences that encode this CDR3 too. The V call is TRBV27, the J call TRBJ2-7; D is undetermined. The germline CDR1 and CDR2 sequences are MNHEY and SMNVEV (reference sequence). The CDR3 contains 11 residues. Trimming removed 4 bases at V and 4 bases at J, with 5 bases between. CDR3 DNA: TGTGCCAGCAGTTCAAGGTACGAGCAGTACTTC. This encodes CASSSRYEQYF.